This T cell receptor (beta chain) was observed in a study of molecular identifiers for immune sequencing clone quantification. TCRdb ran MiXCR on the PCR reads and lists one entry per CDR3 protein. The sample has over 100,000 distinct CDR3 sequences, about 35% seen once. Concerning this clonotype: Just one base apart from a much larger clone, this may be a read error.

The V gene end was trimmed by 5 bases and the J gene end by 2 bases; junction bases not matched to a gene: 7. Germline V gene lookup returns CDR1 LNHNV and CDR2 YYDKDF (reference sequence). The CDR3 runs to 15 residues. The chain is built from TRBV15 and TRBJ2-3; 7 nucleotides match TRBD2. This sequence originates from a human donor in good health. Some libraries in this study had Jurkat cell RNA spiked in. Sequenced input: naive CD8+ T cells from blood, with Jurkat cell RNA spiked in. Subset indicated: FACS-sorted CD8+CD4-CCR7+CD45RA+ naive T cells. The CDR3 protein is CATSGLAVNTDTQYF. The DNA for the CDR3 is TGTGCCACCAGCGGTCTAGCGGTTAACACAGATACGCAGTATTTT.